The text below deals with one T cell receptor (beta chain). Its target is unknown. Germline V lookup: CDR1 SGHTA, CDR2 FQGNSA. V shed 5 bases, J shed 5 bases, and the junction held 4 bases outside the gene matches. The CDR3 has 15 residues. The data are from a study of CD8 T cell repertoires and HIV-1 epitope variants. Looking at the study overall: Twenty-five autologous and known Gag and Nef epitope variant peptides each stimulated T cells separately. Epitopes were three Gag families plus Nef HW9 and YT9. The baseline condition was 1M T cells left uncultured. Study findings and constraints: Nef KF9 drew five clonotypes and HW9 one, without TAALDMSHF responses.

Generated by immunoSEQ multiplex PCR, the TCRdb table keeps only in-frame clones and is missing some. The sample includes some 87,000 clones, over 70% of them seen just once. The TCR originated in a male donor with HIV. The chain couples TRBV7-2 to TRBJ2-3, with TRBD2 matching 13 bases. The sample consisted of uncultured baseline CD8+ T cells from peripheral blood mononuclear cells (PBMCs). CDR3 nucleotides: TGTGCCAGCAGCCCAAGGACTAGCGGGGGAGATACGCAGTATTTT. This codes for CASSPRTSGGDTQYF.